This T cell receptor beta chain came from a study of cytomegalovirus exposure and HLA in healthy donors. This PCR relied on a set of 60 Vbeta primers and 13 Jbeta primers. Profiled with immunoSEQ multiplex PCR; TCRdb holds only in-frame clones, not every one. In the table there are fewer than 95,000 clones, 63% of which are singletons. Note on this clone: The antigen remains undetermined.

The study's findings and limits: Researchers catalogued about 150 TCR beta chains as cytomegalovirus-associated. It was in a later analysis that TCR association rates were seen to vary by HLA locus, highest for DRB1 and lowest for HLA-C. CMV antigen specificity was confirmed in vitro for a few CMV-associated chains. Reported performance of the classifier showed diagnosis of cytomegalovirus status with high specificity and sensitivity.

CDR3 size: 15 residues. Germline assignment: CDR1 WNHNN and CDR2 SYGVQD (reference sequence). The junction had 9 bases not matched to a gene; V was cut back by 3 bases and J by 7 bases. This chain links TRBV10-1 with TRBJ2-5; 9 nucleotides align to TRBD2. The sequenced material came from PBMCs. The sequence was collected from a woman aged 30 to 39 in good health and CMV-seronegative. The CDR3 DNA sequence: TGCGCCAGCAGTGACCAGGGACTAGCAGAGGGGACCCAGTACTTC. It translates to CASSDQGLAEGTQYF.